This TCR beta chain stems from a study of T cell repertoires in cytomegalovirus infection. Whole-study results and caveats: Cumulative public TCR beta family frequency identified CMV carriers with the relevant HLA. The response measured ex vivo was dominated by TCR beta clonotypes (HLA-C-restricted and CMV-specific).

Comment on this clonotype: The antigen is unknown.

Germline CDR1 MNHGY, CDR2 SAAAGT. This CDR3 comprises 17 residues. The junction had 11 bases not matched to a gene; V was cut back by 8 bases and J by 3 bases. TCRdb recomputed calls from the reads with MiXCR, one row per CDR3 protein. The sample records around 900,000 distinct CDR3 sequences, around 31% being singletons. The material sequenced was cultured CD8+ T cells from PBMCs, taken from culture after CMV antigen stimulation. This chain joins TRBV6-8 and TRBJ1-5, with 12 bases lining up with TRBD1. The sequence came from a human donor in good health (CMV status not recorded). Some clones in this sample may be carry-over from other donors' samples. The CDR3 region has the DNA TGTGCCAGCGGAGAGTGGGGACAGGGGGCTTTCAATCAGCCCCAGCATTTT. Protein sequence: CASGEWGQGAFNQPQHF.